The 5 T cell receptor beta chains given below trace back to one sample, sequenced in a study of blood T cell repertoires in COVID-19. TCRdb's copy holds only in-frame clones and misses some; the assay was immunoSEQ multiplex PCR. This sample carries tens of thousands of clones, 75% to 90% of them seen once, and the ten largest clones take 1% to 1.5%. Source material: peripheral blood. The receptors originated from a woman between 40 and 50 years old with acute or convalescent COVID-19.

This clone is a singleton in its sample. The rearrangement links TRBV5-1 to TRBJ1-1; TRBD1 matches at 7 bases. This CDR3 is built from 14 residues. The germline V gene encodes CDR1 SGHRS and CDR2 YFSETQ. V was pared by 9 bases and J by 3 bases, with 11 bases of the junction left unmatched. The CDR3 loop is CATSRVGQDTEAFF. In DNA form, the CDR3 reads TGCGCCACCTCTCGGGTCGGACAGGACACTGAAGCTTTCTTT.

The count of this clone is one. The chain recombines TRBV9 with TRBJ2-5; possibly TRBD1 for D (6 bases). Trimming removed 3 bases from V and 5 bases from J, with 17 bases in between. There are 15 residues in the CDR3. CDR1 is SGDLS, CDR2 YYNGEE, per germline. CDR3 bases: TGTGCCAGCAGCGCACACCAGGGGTTGGTGGAGACCCAGTACTTC. It is translated as CASSAHQGLVETQYF.

The chain uses TRBV3-1 (or the pseudogene TRBV3-2) and TRBJ2-7; 9 bases are shared with TRBD1. V lost 1 base to trimming and J lost 3 bases; unmatched junction nucleotides: 13. CDR1 and CDR2 from the germline V gene are LGHDT and YNNKEL (reference sequence). The CDR3 is 18 residues long. CDR3 in DNA: TGTGCCAGCAGCCAAGTTACAACCCGGGACAGGGAGTTCTACGAGCAGTACTTC. Translating it yields CASSQVTTRDREFYEQYF.

The rearrangement joins TRBV9 to TRBJ1-4, with no clear D. Germline-derived CDR1 and CDR2 are SGDLS and YYNGEE. The CDR3 is made up of 15 amino acids. Trimming removed 4 bases at V and 0 bases at J, with 10 bases between. CDR3 sequence: CASSPYGTTNEKLFF. CDR3 sequence (DNA): TGTGCCAGCAGCCCTTACGGGACAACTAATGAAAAACTGTTTTTT.

V usage is TRBV2 and J usage is TRBJ2-3; TRBD1 matches 10 bases. The germline V gene has CDR1 SNHLY and CDR2 FYNNEI. CDR3 size: 14 residues. V lost 6 bases, J lost 4 bases, and 4 bases stayed unmatched. The CDR3 sequence is CASRRDRGPDTQYF. As DNA, the CDR3 is TGTGCCAGCAGGAGGGACAGGGGCCCAGATACGCAGTATTTT.